This TCR beta chain was identified in a study of blood T cell repertoires in COVID-19. Looking at the study overall: Researchers got acute and convalescent COVID-19 samples from the United States, Italy and Spain. PBMCs, B-cell-depleted T cells, or T cells provided the cDNA or gDNA that made up the material.

V was trimmed by 1 base and J by 8 bases, leaving 14 bases between them. The V gene's germline CDR1 is LNHDA and CDR2 SQIVND (reference sequence). This CDR3 contains 14 residues. Per the original data handling: It was from reference gene primer amplification that nucleated cell counts were estimated. This table comes from immunoSEQ multiplex PCR, and its TCRdb copy is limited to in-frame clones, with some not included. That table gives V, J and clone size, and the DNA gave D and trimming. The repertoire holds roughly 78,000 clones, with over 80% as singletons. The sequence was obtained from a woman over 75 with acute or convalescent COVID-19. The chain joins TRBV19 to TRBJ1-1; the D gene is possibly TRBD1 (6 bases). Sequencing input: peripheral blood. The CDR3 DNA is TGTGCCAGTAGTATAGTGACAGGTCCAGTCGAAGCTTTCTTT. Translated, it gives CASSIVTGPVEAFF. Full variable domain (rest looked up from reference TRBV19 and TRBJ1-1): DGGITQSPKYLFRKEGQNVTLSCEQNLNHDAMYWYRQDPGQGLRLIYYSQIVNDFQKGDIAEGYSVSREKKESFPLTVTSAQKNPTAFYLCASSIVTGPVEAFFGQGTRLTVV.